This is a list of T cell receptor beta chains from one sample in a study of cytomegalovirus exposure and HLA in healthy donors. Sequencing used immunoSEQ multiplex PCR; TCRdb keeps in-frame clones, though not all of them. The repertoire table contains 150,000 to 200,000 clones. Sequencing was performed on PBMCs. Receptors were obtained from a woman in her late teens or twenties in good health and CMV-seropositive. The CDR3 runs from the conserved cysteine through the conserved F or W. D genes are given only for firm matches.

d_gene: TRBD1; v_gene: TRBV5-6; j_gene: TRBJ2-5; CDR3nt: TGTGCCAGCAGCTTTGACAGGGCGAGCGAGACCCAGTACTTC; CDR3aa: CASSFDRASETQYF
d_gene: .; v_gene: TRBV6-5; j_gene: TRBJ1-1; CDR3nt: TGTGCCAGCAGCCCCCGACAGGACAAAGGGACTTTCTTT; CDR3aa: CASSPRQDKGTFF
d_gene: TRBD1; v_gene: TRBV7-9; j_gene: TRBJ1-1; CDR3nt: TGTGCCAGCAGCCCCGGGACAGGGGGGGAAGCTTTCTTT; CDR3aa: CASSPGTGGEAFF
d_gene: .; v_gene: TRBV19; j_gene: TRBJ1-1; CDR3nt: TGTGCCAATGGGAAGGGGCGCACTGAAGCTTTCTTT; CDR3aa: CANGKGRTEAFF
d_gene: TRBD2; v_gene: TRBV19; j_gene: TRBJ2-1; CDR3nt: TGTGCCAGTAGCCCACGCGGGCTAGCGGCTCCCTCCTACAATGAGCAGTTCTTC; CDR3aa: CASSPRGLAAPSYNEQFF
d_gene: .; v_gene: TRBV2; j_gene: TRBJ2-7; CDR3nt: TGTGCCAGCACCGAGTGGGGGGAGGTCCACGAGCAGTACTTC; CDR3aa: CASTEWGEVHEQYF
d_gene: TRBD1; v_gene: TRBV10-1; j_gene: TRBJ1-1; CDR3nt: TGCGCCGGAAGGACAGGGGTGGCTTTCTTT; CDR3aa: CAGRTGVAFF
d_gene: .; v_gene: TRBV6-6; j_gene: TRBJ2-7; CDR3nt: TGTGCCAGCAGTTATGCGGCTTTACTCGTCTCCTACGAGCAGTACTTC; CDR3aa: CASSYAALLVSYEQYF
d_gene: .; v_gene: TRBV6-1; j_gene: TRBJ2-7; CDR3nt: TGTGCCAGCAGTGAAGTGACAGCTGCCTACGAGCAGTACTTC; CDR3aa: CASSEVTAAYEQYF
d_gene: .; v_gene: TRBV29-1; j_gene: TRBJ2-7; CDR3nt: TGCAGCGCCCGCGGACAGATCTACGAGCAGTACTTC; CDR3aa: CSARGQIYEQYF
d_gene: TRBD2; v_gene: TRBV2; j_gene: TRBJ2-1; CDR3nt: TGTGCCAGCAGGACTAGCGGGAGAGCAGTTGAGCAGTTCTTC; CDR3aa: CASRTSGRAVEQFF
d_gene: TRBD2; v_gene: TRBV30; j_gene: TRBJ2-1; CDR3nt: TGTGCCTGGAGCGGGAGGGCCAACAATGAGCAGTTCTTC; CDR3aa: CAWSGRANNEQFF
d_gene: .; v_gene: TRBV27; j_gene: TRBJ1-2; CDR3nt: TGTGCCAGCAGTTACACGATTAACTATGGCTACACCTTC; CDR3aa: CASSYTINYGYTF
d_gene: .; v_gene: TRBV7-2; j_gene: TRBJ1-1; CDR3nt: TGTGCCAGCAGCTTACAGAAGAACACTGAAGCTTTCTTT; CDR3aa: CASSLQKNTEAFF
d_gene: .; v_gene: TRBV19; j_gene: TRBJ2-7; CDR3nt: TGTGCCTTCAATCCGGGGGGCTCGAATTACGAGCAGTACTTC; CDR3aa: CAFNPGGSNYEQYF
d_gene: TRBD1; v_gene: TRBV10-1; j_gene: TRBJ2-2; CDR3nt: TGCGCCAGCAGTGAGTACAGGGGTCCGAACACCGGGGAGCTGTTTTTT; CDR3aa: CASSEYRGPNTGELFF
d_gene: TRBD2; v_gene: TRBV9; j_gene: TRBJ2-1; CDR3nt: TGTGCCAGCAGCCCAAGGGCTAGCGGGATAGACAATGAGCAGTTCTTC; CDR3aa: CASSPRASGIDNEQFF
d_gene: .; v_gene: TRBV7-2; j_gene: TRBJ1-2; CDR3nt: TGTGCCAGCAGCTTACTGGGGGCAGGAGGCTACACCTTC; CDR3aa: CASSLLGAGGYTF
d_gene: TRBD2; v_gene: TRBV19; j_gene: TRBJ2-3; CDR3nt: TGTGCCAGTAGTGCCCGGGGGGTTAGCACAGATACGCAGTATTTT; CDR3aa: CASSARGVSTDTQYF
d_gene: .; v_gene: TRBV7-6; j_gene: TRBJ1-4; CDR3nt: TGTGCCAGCAGCTTAAAAGGGGGGGCTCAGGAAAAACTGTTTTTT; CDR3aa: CASSLKGGAQEKLFF
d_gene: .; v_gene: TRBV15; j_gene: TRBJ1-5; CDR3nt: TGTGCCACCAGCAGAGATGGGGCCGAAAGACAGCCCCAGCATTTT; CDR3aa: CATSRDGAERQPQHF
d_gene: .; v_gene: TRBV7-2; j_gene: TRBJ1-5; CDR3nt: TGTGCCAGCAGCTTAGCGCCCGGGAGCAATCAGCCCCAGCATTTT; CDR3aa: CASSLAPGSNQPQHF
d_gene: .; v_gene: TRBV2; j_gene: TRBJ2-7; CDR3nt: TGTGCCAGCAGTGAACAGGGGTACGAGCAGTACTTC; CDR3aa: CASSEQGYEQYF
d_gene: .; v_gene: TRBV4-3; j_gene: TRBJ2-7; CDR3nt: TGCGCCAGCAGCCCCTTTCAGTCGGGGGTCTCCTACGAGCAGTACTTC; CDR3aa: CASSPFQSGVSYEQYF
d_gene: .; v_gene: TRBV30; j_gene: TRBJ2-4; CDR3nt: TGTGCCTGGAGTGTAACCCTACCCAGGGCAGCCAAAAACATTCAGTACTTC; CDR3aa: CAWSVTLPRAAKNIQYF
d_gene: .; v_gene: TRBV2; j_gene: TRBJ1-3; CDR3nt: TGTGCCAGCAGTGTACAGAAAATTGGAAACACCATATATTTT; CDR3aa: CASSVQKIGNTIYF
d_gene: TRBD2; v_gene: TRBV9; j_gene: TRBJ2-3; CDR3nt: TGTGCCAGCAGCGTAGGGGCTAGCGGGAACACAGATACGCAGTATTTT; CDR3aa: CASSVGASGNTDTQYF
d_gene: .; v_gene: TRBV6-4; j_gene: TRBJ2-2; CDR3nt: TGTGCCAGCAGTGAGGGGCAGGGGATCACCGGGGAGCTGTTTTTT; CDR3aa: CASSEGQGITGELFF
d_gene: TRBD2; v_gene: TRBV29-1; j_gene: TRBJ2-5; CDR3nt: TGCAGCGTTGGGGGGGGTAGCGGGATTTTTGAGACCCAGTACTTC; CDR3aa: CSVGGGSGIFETQYF
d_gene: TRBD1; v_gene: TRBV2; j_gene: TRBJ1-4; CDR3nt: TGTGCCAGCAGTACCCAGGGGGCTTATACTAATGAAAAACTGTTTTTT; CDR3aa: CASSTQGAYTNEKLFF
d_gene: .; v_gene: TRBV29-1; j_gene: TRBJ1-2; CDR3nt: TGCAGCCTACAGGGAGGGGCAGGGGGCTACACCTTC; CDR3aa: CSLQGGAGGYTF
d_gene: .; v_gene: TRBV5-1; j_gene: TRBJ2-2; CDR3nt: TGCGCCAGCAGCTTGGACGTGGCTGAGAACACCGGGGAGCTGTTTTTT; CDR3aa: CASSLDVAENTGELFF
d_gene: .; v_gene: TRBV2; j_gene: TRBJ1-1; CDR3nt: TGTGCCAGCAGTCCCCAGGTGAACACTGAAGCTTTCTTT; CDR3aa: CASSPQVNTEAFF
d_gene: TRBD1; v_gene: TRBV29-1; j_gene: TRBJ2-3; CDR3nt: TGCAGCGTTGGGGGGACAGGGAATCCTCTAAGCACAGATACGCAGTATTTT; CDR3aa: CSVGGTGNPLSTDTQYF
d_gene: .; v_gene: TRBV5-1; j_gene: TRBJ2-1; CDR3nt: TGCGCCAGCAGCTCGACAGCCACGATAGACAATGAGCAGTTCTTC; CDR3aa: CASSSTATIDNEQFF
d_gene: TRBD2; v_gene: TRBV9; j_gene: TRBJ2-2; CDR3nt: TGTGCCAGCAGCGCCACTGGGACTAGCGGGGGGGCTTTGGGCACCGGGGAGCTGTTTTTT; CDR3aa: CASSATGTSGGALGTGELFF
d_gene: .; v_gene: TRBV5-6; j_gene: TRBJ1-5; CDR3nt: TGTGCCAGCAGCTTGAAGAGCGCCCAGCCCCAGCATTTT; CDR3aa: CASSLKSAQPQHF
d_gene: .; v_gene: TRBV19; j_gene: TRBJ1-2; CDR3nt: TGTGCCAGTTCCCTCGGCGACAGCGATTACTATGGCTACACCTTC; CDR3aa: CASSLGDSDYYGYTF
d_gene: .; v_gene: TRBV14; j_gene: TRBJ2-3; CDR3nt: TGTGCCAGCAGCCAAGATTGGGGGGAGAGGGACACAGATACGCAGTATTTT; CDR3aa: CASSQDWGERDTDTQYF
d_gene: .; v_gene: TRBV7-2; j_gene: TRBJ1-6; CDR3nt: TGTGCCAGCAGCCCCGGACAGCAGAATTCACCCCTCCACTTT; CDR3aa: CASSPGQQNSPLHF
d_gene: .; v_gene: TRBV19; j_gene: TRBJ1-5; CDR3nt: TGTGCCAGTAGTGAACAAGGCCTACTACCCCAGCATTTT; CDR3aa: CASSEQGLLPQHF
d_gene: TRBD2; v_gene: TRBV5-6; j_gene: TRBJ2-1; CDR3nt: TGTGCCAGCAGCGCACGGACTAGCGGGAGGACTTACAATGAGCAGTTCTTC; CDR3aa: CASSARTSGRTYNEQFF
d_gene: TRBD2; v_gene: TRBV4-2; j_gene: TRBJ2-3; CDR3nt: TGTGCCAGCAGCCAAGATATTCAGCGGGAGGGTGGGGCAGATACGCAGTATTTT; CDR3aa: CASSQDIQREGGADTQYF
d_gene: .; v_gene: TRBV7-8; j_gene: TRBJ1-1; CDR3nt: TGTGCCAGCAGCTTATCTCAGGGTGTTGGCACTGAAGCTTTCTTT; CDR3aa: CASSLSQGVGTEAFF
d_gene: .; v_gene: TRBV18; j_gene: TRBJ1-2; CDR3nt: TGTGCCAGCTCACCCACAGGTTCAGGGGTGCGACGTGCTAACTATGGCTACACCTTC; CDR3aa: CASSPTGSGVRRANYGYTF
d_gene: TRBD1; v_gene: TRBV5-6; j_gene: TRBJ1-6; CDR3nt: TGTGCCAGCATGGACAGGGTGAGCTCCTATAATTCACCCCTCCACTTT; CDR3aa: CASMDRVSSYNSPLHF
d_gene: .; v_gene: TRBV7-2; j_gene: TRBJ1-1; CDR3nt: TGTGCCAGCACCTGGGGGGGCGGGAACACTGAAGCTTTCTTT; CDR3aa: CASTWGGGNTEAFF
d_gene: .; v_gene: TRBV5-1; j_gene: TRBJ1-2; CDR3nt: TGCGCCAGCAGTAACTCCGCGGTCTCTAACTATGGCTACACCTTC; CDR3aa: CASSNSAVSNYGYTF
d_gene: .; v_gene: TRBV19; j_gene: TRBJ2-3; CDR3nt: TGTGCCAGTAGTCCCCGGGTGAATACGCAGTATTTT; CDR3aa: CASSPRVNTQYF
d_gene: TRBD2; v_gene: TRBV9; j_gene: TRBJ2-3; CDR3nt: TGTGCCAGCAGCGCCCGGGACTATACAGATACGCAGTATTTT; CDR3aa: CASSARDYTDTQYF
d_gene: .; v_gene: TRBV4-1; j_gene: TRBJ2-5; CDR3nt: TGCGCCAGCAGCCACCAAACTAGTCGGCCGGGGATGACCCAGTACTTC; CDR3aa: CASSHQTSRPGMTQYF
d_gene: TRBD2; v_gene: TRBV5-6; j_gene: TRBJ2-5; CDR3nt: TGTGCCAGCAGCTTGGGGTACGGACTAGCGGGAGGGAAAGAGACCCAGTACTTC; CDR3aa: CASSLGYGLAGGKETQYF
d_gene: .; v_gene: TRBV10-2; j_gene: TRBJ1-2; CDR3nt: TGCGCCAGCAGCGACTACGGATTAAATTCTCAGCTTGGAGCTAACTATGGCTACACCTTC; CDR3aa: CASSDYGLNSQLGANYGYTF
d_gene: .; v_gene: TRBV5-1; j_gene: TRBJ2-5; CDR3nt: TGCGCCACCTCAACGCGGGGGCACCAAGAGACCCAGTACTTC; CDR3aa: CATSTRGHQETQYF
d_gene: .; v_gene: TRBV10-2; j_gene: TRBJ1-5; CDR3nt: TGCGCCAGCACGGTCGGGGTCAATCAGCCCCAGCATTTT; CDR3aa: CASTVGVNQPQHF
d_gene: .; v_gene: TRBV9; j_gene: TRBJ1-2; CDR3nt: TGTGCCAGCAGCGTCGGGAACAGCTATGGCTACACCTTC; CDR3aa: CASSVGNSYGYTF